This T cell receptor (beta chain) was identified in a study of blood T cell repertoires in COVID-19. Study summary: Both acute and convalescent COVID-19 samples were obtained from the United States, Italy and Spain. PBMCs, B-cell-depleted T cells, or T cells were the source of the cDNA or gDNA that made up the material.

Per the original methods: Amplification from reference gene primers served as the basis for estimated nucleated cell counts. Profiling relied on immunoSEQ multiplex PCR, and the TCRdb table lists in-frame clones only, not all of them. V and J calls and clone size are as listed in that table; D and trimming were resolved from the DNA. The sample has 120,000 or so clones, around four fifths seen once. From germline, CDR1 is KGHDR and CDR2 SFDVKD. V lost 7 bases and J 5 bases, leaving 13 bases between the germline ends. The CDR3 covers 13 residues. The specimen was peripheral blood. This clonotype was sampled from a human donor in a cohort sampled during active COVID-19. The chain has TRBV24-1 and TRBJ2-5; maybe TRBD1 (8 bases). The CDR3 nucleotides read TGTGCCACCAGACGGGGGGACAGGGAGACCCAGTACTTC. Protein sequence: CATRRGDRETQYF.